This T cell receptor (beta chain) is drawn from a study of identical twins. Findings and limits, study-wide: Where out-of-frame alpha sequences were twin-shared, they showed excess low generation probability.

Per the germline V gene, CDR1 is SGHNT and CDR2 is YENEEA. The CDR3 is 14 residues long. V gave up 2 bases and J gave up 7 bases, with 12 bases separating them. This clonotype was seen a few times. Its antigen is undetermined. Addition of a universal primer site occurred through template switching, and cDNA carried unique molecular identifiers. TCRdb re-called the 5' RACE reads through MiXCR, storing one row per CDR3 protein. The sample lists some 500,000 distinct CDR3 sequences; 14% were seen once. These same data were also listed under a study on yellow fever vaccine responses in identical twins. Turning to that study: Twins reportedly showed a vaccine T cell response that seemed partly convergent and partly personalized.

The material sequenced was CD4+ T cells sorted from blood. The TCR was taken from a young woman in good health. V gene TRBV11-3 combines with J gene TRBJ2-1; D is unclear. The CDR3 DNA reads TGTGCCAGCAGCTTATTCGCTAGTTCGAATGAGCAGTTCTTC. Translated, it gives CASSLFASSNEQFF. Filled out from reference TRBV11-3 and TRBJ2-1, the complete variable domain reads EAGVVQSPRYKIIEKKQPVAFWCNPISGHNTLYWYLQNLGQGPELLIRYENEEAVDDSQLPKDRFSAERLKGVDSTLKIQPAELGDSAVYLCASSLFASSNEQFFGPGTRLTVL.